The source of this T cell receptor (beta chain) is a study of T cell responses to AZD1222 COVID-19 vaccine. V was clipped by 6 bases and J by 1 base, with 9 bases between them. The germline V gene has CDR1 MNHEY and CDR2 SVGAGI. This CDR3 comprises 13 residues. Study outcomes and limitations: Spike as a whole was targeted by vaccine-associated CD4 TCRs, dominant at 160-218 and 743-854. Vaccination with two AZD1222 doses was followed by a rise in Spike-specific TCR breadth and depth. Clonal diversity was possibly underestimated; the donors were predominantly white British and more often female.

Data came from immunoSEQ multiplex PCR; TCRdb stores just in-frame clones and leaves some out. The sample carries roughly 80,000 clones, roughly 90% recorded once. As to this clone: What it binds is not known.

The receptor comes from an adult in good health. The chain uses TRBV6-5 and TRBJ1-1, with unresolved D. The source was peripheral blood, collected on day 0 of MenACWY control vaccination. The chain's CDR3 is CASRTTGNTEAFF. DNA of the CDR3: TGTGCCAGCAGAACGACTGGGAACACTGAAGCTTTCTTT.